This TCR beta chain was sequenced for a study of cytomegalovirus exposure and HLA in healthy donors. Notes on the study in general: Later analysis showed most CMV-associated TCR beta chains appearing HLA-restricted. Most TCR sequences were seen very rarely across donors, but some public TCRs occurred in many.

CDR3 length equals 19 residues. V shed 5 bases, J shed 0 bases, and the junction held 18 bases outside the gene matches. Per germline, CDR1 WSHSY and CDR2 SAAADI. Primers: 60 Vbeta forward and 13 Jbeta reverse. Profiling relied on immunoSEQ multiplex PCR, and the TCRdb table lists in-frame clones only, not all of them. The sample yields hundreds of thousands of clones, under 80% seen once. As concerns this clone: What it binds is not known.

The chain combines TRBV10-2 with TRBJ2-7; 8 positions agree with TRBD2. The source material was PBMCs. This TCR was recovered from a female donor in good health and CMV-seronegative. The CDR3 region has the DNA TGCGCCAGCAGTCACCCTGGAGGGCGGGAGGCATATATCTCCTACGAGCAGTACTTC. As protein: CASSHPGGREAYISYEQYF.